The present T cell receptor (beta chain) was sequenced within a study of blood T cell repertoires in COVID-19. Whole-study context: Samples representing acute and convalescent COVID-19 were sourced from the United States, Italy and Spain. T cells, B-cell-depleted T cells, or PBMCs provided the cDNA or gDNA that served as material.

Repertoires were generated with immunoSEQ multiplex PCR, while TCRdb's copy carries only in-frame clones and drops some. Of around 150,000 clones listed, around nine tenths are singletons. Germline values: CDR1 SSHAT, CDR2 FNYEAQ (reference sequence). The CDR3 is made up of 18 amino acids. V trimming: 1 base; J trimming: 5 bases; junction bases outside the gene matches: 11. The origin of this receptor is a man aged 60 to 69 with active or convalescent COVID-19. Sequencing was performed on peripheral blood. The chain links TRBV7-7 to TRBJ1-6; 7 nucleotides match TRBD1. CDR3 sequence (DNA): TGTGCCAGCAGCTTAGACCCGACAGGGATTGGCAATAATTCACCCCTCCACTTT. The encoded protein is CASSLDPTGIGNNSPLHF.